These 31 T cell receptor beta chains originate from one sample sequenced in a study of OX40 agonist ivuxolimab in advanced cancers. The library was built by means of the immunoSEQ multiplex PCR assay. The source is immuneACCESS, and TCRdb retained only in-frame sequences with V and J called. Part of the clones is not carried over; for the studies checked, unresolved V genes explain less than half of this, and the remainder is unexplained. This sample gives 60,000 to 80,000 clones in total; over 70% of them show up just once. About 5% of the sample belongs to the ten largest clones. The source was CD4+ or CD8+ T cells sorted from blood, collected in a trial of the OX40 agonist ivuxolimab. The receptors were sampled from an adult with an advanced solid tumor such as melanoma, head and neck, liver or kidney cancer.

The chain combines TRBV14 with TRBJ1-6, with TRBD1 as a possible D gene (6 bases). Germline assignment: CDR1 SGHDN and CDR2 FVKESK. This CDR3 has 13 residues. The V gene lost 3 bases and the J gene lost 8 bases, with 8 bases spanning the gap. CDR3: CASSHNRDSPLHF. The CDR3 bases are TGTGCCAGCAGCCATAACAGGGATTCACCCCTCCACTTT.

The rearrangement uses TRBV9 and TRBJ1-5; no reliable D call. Trimming took 3 bases from V and 0 from J, leaving 19 bases between them. The CDR3 loop spans 18 amino acids. Germline V gene lookup returns CDR1 SGDLS and CDR2 YYNGEE. CDR3 coding DNA: TGTGCCAGCAGCGAGCCCCCCAGGATGGGGAATAGCAATCAGCCCCAGCATTTT. This gives the protein CASSEPPRMGNSNQPQHF.

The chain's CDR3 is CASSASGASSYEQYF. The DNA for the CDR3 is TGTGCCAGCAGCGCGAGCGGGGCAAGCTCCTACGAGCAGTACTTC. The V and J genes are TRBV7-9 and TRBJ2-7; 7 nucleotides align to TRBD2. V was clipped by 5 bases and J by 0 bases; unmatched bases: 7. CDR1 and CDR2 from the germline V gene are SEHNR and FQNEAQ (reference sequence). There are 15 residues in the CDR3.

This clone was counted a single time. This chain joins TRBV19 and TRBJ2-4; D is ambiguous. The ends were cut back, 5 bases at V and 10 bases at J, with 15 bases in the middle. The CDR3 contains 13 residues. Germline-derived CDR1 and CDR2 are LNHDA and SQIVND (reference sequence). The CDR3 is CASSLADPRIQYF. The CDR3 DNA is TGTGCCAGTAGTCTGGCGGACCCGAGAATTCAGTACTTC.

The genes are TRBV2 and TRBJ1-4; D is unclear. The CDR3 runs 16 residues. Per germline, CDR1 SNHLY and CDR2 FYNNEI. With 3 bases removed from V and 4 bases from J, the gap between germline ends came to 15 bases. The CDR3 reads CASSDGIWRNNEKLFF. CDR3 DNA sequence: TGTGCCAGCAGTGACGGGATCTGGCGGAATAATGAAAAACTGTTTTTT.

This clone was seen more than once but under ten times. The chain couples TRBV19 to TRBJ1-5; D possibly corresponds to TRBD1 (6 bases). The CDR3 covers 13 residues. From germline, CDR1 is LNHDA and CDR2 SQIVND (reference sequence). The ends were cut back, 5 bases at V and 6 bases at J, with 11 bases in the middle. CDR3 DNA sequence: TGTGCCAGTAGTTTACAGGGACCTCAGCCCCAGCATTTT. Translation: CASSLQGPQPQHF.

The chain carries TRBV7-2 and TRBJ2-1; 10 bases match TRBD2. Germline V CDR1 and CDR2: SGHTA, FQGNSA. The trim removed 7 bases at V and 7 bases at J, leaving 4 bases unmatched. The CDR3 runs to 13 residues. CDR3 region: CASTSGRGNEQFF. The CDR3 coding sequence is TGTGCCAGCACTAGCGGGAGAGGGAATGAGCAGTTCTTC.

The rearrangement uses TRBV18 and TRBJ1-1, with D maybe TRBD1 (5 bases). The CDR3 is 15 residues long. Deletions cut 3 bases from V and 0 bases from J, with 11 bases between. Germline V gene data show CDR1 as KGHSH and CDR2 as LQKENI. The CDR3 DNA is TGTGCCAGCTCACCTCAAGGACATCTGAACACTGAAGCTTTCTTT. This encodes CASSPQGHLNTEAFF.

The J gene is TRBJ1-1, the V gene TRBV4-1; weak D call: TRBD1 (5 bases). Germline V CDR1 and CDR2: MGHRA, YSYEKL. CDR3 length equals 16 residues. The V and J ends lost 5 bases and 4 bases respectively, with 20 bases between them. The CDR3 reads CASSVYTGSLGTEAFF. CDR3 coding DNA: TGCGCCAGCAGCGTCTATACAGGAAGCTTGGGCACTGAAGCTTTCTTT.

This clone was recorded a few times. This rearrangement joins TRBV28 to TRBJ1-6, with TRBD1 matching 9 bases. There are 16 residues in the CDR3. V gave up 6 bases and J gave up 8 bases; unmatched junction bases: 11. The V gene's germline CDR1 is MDHEN and CDR2 SYDVKM. CDR3 DNA: TGTGCCAGCAGCCGGCCGACAGGGGGTTTGGATTCACCCCTCCACTTT. Translation gives CASSRPTGGLDSPLHF.

This clone has only one observation. The chain carries TRBV5-4 and TRBJ2-5, with D possibly matching TRBD2 (5 bases). Germline V gene sequence: CDR1 SGHNT, CDR2 YYREEE (reference sequence). This CDR3 region has 14 residues. The ends were cut back, 0 bases at V and 5 bases at J, with 11 bases in the middle. The CDR3 DNA reads as TGTGCCAGCAGCTTGGCCGGGGTGGGGGAGACCCAGTACTTC. It yields the protein CASSLAGVGETQYF.

The V and J genes are TRBV19 and TRBJ2-2; possibly TRBD2 for D (5 bases). In germline, CDR1 is LNHDA, CDR2 SQIVND (reference sequence). The CDR3 loop spans 14 amino acids. V gave up 2 bases and J gave up 4 bases, with 8 bases separating them. CDR3 loop: CASSIRGSTGELFF. The DNA of the CDR3 is TGTGCCAGTAGTATAAGAGGGTCCACCGGGGAGCTGTTTTTT.

Here the CDR3 reads CASSEQNYEQYF. CDR3 nucleotides: TGTGCCAGCAGTGAACAGAACTACGAGCAGTACTTC. The V call is TRBV2, the J call TRBJ2-7; D uncertain. Trimming took 2 bases from V and 3 from J, leaving 5 bases between them. Looked up from germline, CDR1 is SNHLY and CDR2 is FYNNEI. The CDR3 is 12 residues long.

V is TRBV6-5 and J is TRBJ2-7; D is undetermined. Trimming took 5 bases from V and 4 from J, leaving 18 bases between them. The CDR3 has 15 residues. Germline V CDR1 and CDR2: MNHEY, SVGAGI. CDR3 nucleotides: TGTGCCAGCAGTCGACACATGAATAGAAAATACGAGCAGTACTTC. Its protein product is CASSRHMNRKYEQYF.

The rearrangement joins TRBV29-1 to TRBJ1-2; no clear D. V lost 4 bases and J 2 bases, leaving 11 bases between the germline ends. The V gene's germline CDR1 is SQVTM and CDR2 ANQGSEA. This CDR3 comprises 13 residues. CDR3 in DNA: TGCAGCGTTGTAGTGGGTTCGAACTATGGCTACACCTTC. Translated: CSVVVGSNYGYTF.

In its sample, this clone ranks as medium-sized. This CDR3 is CASSVRDYEQYF. The CDR3, as DNA: TGTGCCAGCAGTGTCAGGGATTACGAGCAGTACTTC. The chain combines TRBV2 with TRBJ2-7; TRBD1 is a possible D gene (5 bases). The CDR3 runs 12 residues. V was clipped by 4 bases and J by 4 bases, with 8 bases between them. CDR1 is SNHLY, CDR2 FYNNEI, per germline.

The table lists this clone with a few counts. The V gene is TRBV5-4, the J gene TRBJ2-3; 9 positions agree with TRBD2. The CDR3 sequence is 16 residues long. The germline V gene encodes CDR1 SGHNT and CDR2 YYREEE (reference sequence). The trim removed 4 bases at V and 5 bases at J, leaving 11 bases unmatched. The CDR3 nucleotides read TGTGCCAGCAGCCCGGACCCAGCGGGAGGTAAAGATACGCAGTATTTT. This translates into CASSPDPAGGKDTQYF.

This chain links TRBV11-3 with TRBJ1-4, with TRBD1 matching over 10 bases. Looked up from germline, CDR1 is SGHNT and CDR2 is YENEEA. V lost 5 bases to trimming and J lost 7 bases; unmatched junction nucleotides: 7. The CDR3 contains 15 residues. CDR3 coding DNA: TGTGCCAGCAGCACCTCGGACAGGGGGGGTGAAAAACTGTTTTTT. Translating it yields CASSTSDRGGEKLFF.

The chain links TRBV4-1 to TRBJ2-5, with D uncertain. This CDR3 spans 13 amino acids. Looked up from germline, CDR1 is MGHRA and CDR2 is YSYEKL. V was cut by 1 base and J by 5 bases, with 8 bases left in between. CDR3 protein: CASSQVPKETQYF. DNA of the CDR3: TGCGCCAGCAGCCAAGTACCGAAGGAGACCCAGTACTTC.

The CDR3 here is CASFLGGAGAEAFF. CDR3 DNA sequence: TGTGCCAGTTTTTTGGGGGGGGCTGGCGCTGAAGCTTTCTTT. The V and J genes are TRBV19 and TRBJ1-1; TRBD1 is a possible D gene (6 bases). CDR3 length equals 14 residues. Germline CDR1 reads LNHDA; CDR2 reads SQIVND (reference sequence). Trimming removed 8 bases at V and 6 bases at J, with 19 bases between. The whole variable domain, remainder taken from reference TRBV19 and TRBJ1-1, is DGGITQSPKYLFRKEGQNVTLSCEQNLNHDAMYWYRQDPGQGLRLIYYSQIVNDFQKGDIAEGYSVSREKKESFPLTVTSAQKNPTAFYLCASFLGGAGAEAFFGQGTRLTVV.

This chain connects TRBV2 to TRBJ2-7; possibly TRBD2 for D (5 bases). The germline gives CDR1 SNHLY, CDR2 FYNNEI. The germline V and J ends were trimmed by 6 bases and 11 bases, with 14 bases remaining between them. The CDR3 has 11 residues. Here the CDR3 DNA reads TGTGCCAGCAGCTTTTCAGTCGGGGAGTACTTC. Translation gives CASSFSVGEYF.

This sequence joins TRBV4-2 and TRBJ1-2; a weak D match, TRBD1 (6 bases). The CDR3 contains 15 residues. Germline V gene lookup returns CDR1 LGHNA and CDR2 YNFKEQ. V lost 3 bases and J 0 bases, leaving 11 bases between the germline ends. The CDR3 spells CASSQGGKTNYGYTF. In nucleotides, the CDR3 is TGTGCCAGCAGCCAGGGGGGCAAGACTAACTATGGCTACACCTTC.

The chain combines TRBV11-2 with TRBJ2-3, with no clear D. Deletions cut 2 bases from V and 2 bases from J, with 8 bases between. The CDR3 length is 14 residues. CDR1 is SGHAT and CDR2 is FQNNGV in the germline V gene. In DNA, the CDR3 is TGTGCCAGCAGCTTATTGGGGAACACAGATACGCAGTATTTT. This sequence encodes CASSLLGNTDTQYF.

Only one count was recorded for this clone. The chain employs TRBV11-2 and TRBJ2-5, with D possibly being TRBD2 (6 bases). The CDR3 has 16 amino acids. From germline, CDR1 is SGHAT and CDR2 FQNNGV. V lost 1 base and J lost 2, with 14 bases in between. The CDR3 DNA reads as TGTGCCAGCAGCTTAGGGGGAGGACTACCGCAAGAGACCCAGTACTTC. Translating gives CASSLGGGLPQETQYF.

The V gene is TRBV7-7, the J gene TRBJ2-3; the match to TRBD2 covers 13 bases. CDR3 length: 15 amino acids. Germline-derived CDR1 and CDR2 are SSHAT and FNYEAQ (reference sequence). V lost 5 bases to trimming and J lost 5 bases; unmatched junction nucleotides: 4. The CDR3 bases are TGTGCCAGCAGCCCACTAGCGGGAGGGGAAGATACGCAGTATTTT. It specifies CASSPLAGGEDTQYF.

The gene calls are TRBV10-1 and TRBJ2-3, with 8 bases lining up with TRBD2. V gave up 2 bases and J gave up 4 bases; unmatched junction bases: 5. Germline V gives CDR1 WNHNN, CDR2 SYGVQD (reference sequence). The CDR3 loop spans 15 amino acids. This chain's CDR3 is CASSESSGGPDTQYF. Here the CDR3 DNA reads TGCGCCAGCAGTGAGAGTTCGGGGGGGCCAGATACGCAGTATTTT.

The rearrangement links TRBV11-2 to TRBJ1-1, with D maybe TRBD1 (5 bases). Germline values: CDR1 SGHAT, CDR2 FQNNGV. The CDR3 loop spans 13 amino acids. V shed 0 bases and J shed 6 bases, with 8 bases lying between them. The CDR3 loop reads CASSLDQGPEAFF. Here the CDR3 DNA reads TGTGCCAGCAGCTTAGATCAGGGCCCTGAAGCTTTCTTT.

This rearrangement joins TRBV10-2 to TRBJ2-2; D could derive from TRBD1 or TRBD2 (5 bases each). Germline V gives CDR1 WSHSY, CDR2 SAAADI. The CDR3 length is 19 residues. V gave up 2 bases and J gave up 6 bases, with 25 bases separating them. Written as DNA, the CDR3 is TGCGCCAGCAGTGAGATTGTCGTCGGGACGCAGGCGTCACCCGGGGAGCTGTTTTTT. This gives the protein CASSEIVVGTQASPGELFF.

The gene calls are TRBV7-2 and TRBJ2-1; the match to TRBD2 covers 11 bases. CDR1 is SGHTA and CDR2 is FQGNSA in the germline V gene. Unmatched junction bases numbered 8, after V lost 3 bases and J lost 7 bases. This CDR3 is built from 16 residues. The CDR3 region is CASSFMTSGERNEQFF. The DNA for the CDR3 is TGTGCCAGCAGCTTCATGACTAGCGGGGAAAGAAATGAGCAGTTCTTC.

The chain uses TRBV4-1 and TRBJ1-5; 7 nucleotides match TRBD1. Germline-derived CDR1 and CDR2 are MGHRA and YSYEKL. Trimming at V came to 1 base and at J to 6 bases, leaving 9 bases not matched to a gene. The CDR3 sequence is 16 residues long. This CDR3 reads CASSQGPTGVSQPQHF. The CDR3 nucleotides read TGCGCCAGCAGCCAAGGACCCACAGGGGTCTCTCAGCCCCAGCATTTT.

Worth noting for this clone: Other DNA sequences within the sample encode an identical CDR3. The chain recombines TRBV7-3 with TRBJ2-5, with D unresolved. Trimming shortened V by 4 bases and J by 8 bases, and 14 bases separated the two germline ends. The CDR3 spans 13 residues. Germline V gene sequence: CDR1 SGHTA, CDR2 FQGTGA. The DNA of the CDR3 is TGTGCCAGCAGCTCATCAAATACCGAAACCCAGTACTTC. Its protein is CASSSSNTETQYF.